Below are 27 T cell receptor beta chains sequenced from a single sample in a study of cytomegalovirus exposure and HLA in healthy donors. Amplification used 60 Vbeta primers and 13 Jbeta primers. Assay: immunoSEQ multiplex PCR; the TCRdb copy retains only in-frame clones and omits some. The table records about 38,000 clones, approximately 66% of them present only once. The source material was PBMCs. The receptors originated from a man in his fifties or sixties in good health and CMV-seropositive.

The chain links TRBV5-4 to TRBJ2-3; 9 bases map to TRBD2. Germline-derived CDR1 and CDR2 are SGHNT and YYREEE (reference sequence). After removal of 4 bases from V and 5 bases from J, the junction contained 11 bases not matched to a gene. The CDR3 is 16 amino acids. The CDR3 reads CASSPGLATRGDTQYF. CDR3 nucleotides: TGTGCCAGCAGCCCCGGACTAGCGACAAGAGGAGATACGCAGTATTTT.

V gene TRBV7-6 combines with J gene TRBJ2-5; TRBD1 matches 10 bases. This CDR3 has 16 residues. Unmatched junction bases numbered 11, after V lost 5 bases and J lost 5 bases. Germline V gene sequence: CDR1 SGHVS, CDR2 FNYEAQ. As DNA, the CDR3 is TGTGCCAGCAGCCGCGCAACGGGACAGGGGTGGGAGACCCAGTACTTC. This encodes CASSRATGQGWETQYF.

This chain connects TRBV5-1 to TRBJ1-2; TRBD1 agrees at 8 bases. The V gene's germline CDR1 is SGHRS and CDR2 YFSETQ. CDR3 size: 14 residues. The junction had 6 bases not matched to a gene; V was cut back by 4 bases and J by 4 bases. The CDR3 nucleotides are TGCGCCAGCAGCCAGGACAGGGCCCGCTATGGCTACACCTTC. Encoded protein: CASSQDRARYGYTF.

The chain carries TRBV28 and TRBJ2-3; 10 nucleotides line up with TRBD2. V lost 5 bases, J lost 0 bases, and 14 bases stayed unmatched. This CDR3 has 19 residues. Germline V gives CDR1 MDHEN, CDR2 SYDVKM. The CDR3 loop is CASSRTVLAGDSSTDTQYF. CDR3 DNA sequence: TGTGCCAGCAGTCGAACGGTGCTAGCGGGGGACTCTAGCACAGATACGCAGTATTTT. The full variable domain, with the rest looked up from reference TRBV28 and TRBJ2-3, is DVKVTQSSRYLVKRTGEKVFLECVQDMDHENMFWYRQDPGLGLRLIYFSYDVKMKEKGDIPEGYSVSREKKERFSLILESASTNQTSMYLCASSRTVLAGDSSTDTQYFGPGTRLTVL.

V usage is TRBV10-2 and J usage is TRBJ2-1, with 8 bases fitting TRBD2. CDR3 size: 13 residues. With V trimmed by 7 bases and J by 6 bases, 5 bases remained unmatched. Germline assignment: CDR1 WSHSY and CDR2 SAAADI. The CDR3 sequence is CASIIRGGNEQFF. In DNA form, the CDR3 reads TGCGCCAGCATTATACGGGGGGGCAATGAGCAGTTCTTC.

In its sample, this clone was seen once. This sequence joins TRBV28 and TRBJ1-6; D not certain. V lost 2 bases to trimming and J lost 18 bases, with 17 bases between them. CDR1 and CDR2 from the germline V gene are MDHEN and SYDVKM. This CDR3 has 13 amino acids. This CDR3 reads CASSLQDRLGPHF. CDR3 DNA sequence: TGTGCCAGCAGTTTACAGGATCGCCTCGGTCCCCACTTT.

This clone was recorded a few times. The rearrangement joins TRBV4-2 to TRBJ1-2, with D uncertain. CDR1 LGHNA and CDR2 YNFKEQ come from the germline V gene. The CDR3 length is 15 residues. The V and J ends lost 4 bases and 2 bases respectively, with 14 bases between them. The CDR3 protein is CASSPNTGVNYGYTF. The CDR3 coding sequence is TGTGCCAGCAGCCCTAACACCGGGGTGAACTATGGCTACACCTTC.

The chain recombines TRBV5-6 with TRBJ1-6; no definite D call. The germline V and J ends were trimmed by 1 base and 10 bases, with 15 bases remaining between them. This CDR3 region has 15 residues. In germline, CDR1 is SGHDT, CDR2 YYEEEE. CDR3 nucleotides: TGTGCCAGCAGCTTGCGATCCCGCTGGGCATCACCCCTCCACTTT. It translates to CASSLRSRWASPLHF. Complete variable domain (other parts from reference TRBV5-6 and TRBJ1-6): DAGVTQSPTHLIKTRGQQVTLRCSPKSGHDTVSWYQQALGQGPQFIFQYYEEEERQRGNFPDRFSGHQFPNYSSELNVNALLLGDSALYLCASSLRSRWASPLHFGNGTRLTVT.

The genes are TRBV30 and TRBJ1-1; 9 bases fit TRBD1. The CDR3 sequence is 13 residues long. Germline assignment: CDR1 GTSNPN and CDR2 SVGIG (reference sequence). V lost 5 bases and J lost 5; bases outside the gene matches: 6. CDR3 sequence (DNA): TGTGCCTGGGGGGGACAGGGAGGGACTGAAGCTTTCTTT. Protein sequence: CAWGGQGGTEAFF. The full variable domain, completed using reference TRBV30 and TRBJ1-1, is SQTIHQWPATLVQPVGSPLSLECTVEGTSNPNLYWYRQAAGRGLQLLFYSVGIGQISSEVPQNLSASRPQDRQFILSSKKLLLSDSGFYLCAWGGQGGTEAFFGQGTRLTVV.

V is TRBV5-6 and J is TRBJ2-2, with TRBD1 identical over 7 bases. The germline V gene encodes CDR1 SGHDT and CDR2 YYEEEE. The CDR3 consists of 16 residues. V shed 4 bases and J 4 bases; nucleotides not matched to a gene: 10. CDR3 DNA sequence: TGTGCCAGCAGCCGTAGACAGGGAGTGTCCACCGGGGAGCTGTTTTTT. Protein sequence: CASSRRQGVSTGELFF.

The chain joins TRBV15 to TRBJ2-3; 7 bases are shared with TRBD1. Per the germline V gene, CDR1 is LNHNV and CDR2 is YYDKDF (reference sequence). V was pared by 1 base and J by 1 base, with 5 bases of the junction left unmatched. This CDR3 has 16 amino acids. CDR3 sequence reads: CATSRGDRFGTDTQYF. Here the CDR3 DNA reads TGTGCCACCAGCAGAGGGGACAGATTCGGCACAGATACGCAGTATTTT.

The chain couples TRBV5-1 to TRBJ1-2; 9 bases line up with TRBD1. Germline CDR1 reads SGHRS; CDR2 reads YFSETQ. This CDR3 region has 14 residues. V was clipped by 0 bases and J by 10 bases; unmatched bases: 7. CDR3 DNA: TGCGCCAGCAGCTTGGTCCCGGGACAGGGACTCTACACCTTC. This sequence encodes CASSLVPGQGLYTF. Based on the CDR3 plus reference TRBV5-1 and TRBJ1-2, the full variable domain is KAGVTQTPRYLIKTRGQQVTLSCSPISGHRSVSWYQQTPGQGLQFLFEYFSETQRNKGNFPGRFSGRQFSNSRSEMNVSTLELGDSALYLCASSLVPGQGLYTFGSGTRLTVV.

This chain joins TRBV6-5 and TRBJ1-2; possibly TRBD1 for D (5 bases). Trimming took off 2 bases at V and 8 bases at J, with 12 bases between the two ends. Germline-derived CDR1 and CDR2 are MNHEY and SVGAGI. The CDR3 has 13 residues. The chain's CDR3 is CASSYSGEGGYTF. The CDR3 DNA reads as TGTGCCAGCAGTTACAGTGGGGAGGGGGGCTACACCTTC.

The chain has TRBV5-1 and TRBJ2-5, with 11 positions matching TRBD2. V was pared by 3 bases and J by 5 bases, with 3 bases of the junction left unmatched. This CDR3 region has 14 residues. Per germline, CDR1 SGHRS and CDR2 YFSETQ. CDR3 amino acids: CASSYSGGAETQYF. The CDR3 nucleotides read TGCGCCAGCAGCTATAGCGGGGGGGCGGAGACCCAGTACTTC.

CDR3 bases: TGTGCCAGCAGGAGGGGCGGGGGGGCCGGCGATACGCAGTATTTT. Translating gives CASRRGGGAGDTQYF. The chain uses TRBV27 and TRBJ2-3; 9 bases agree with TRBD2. Per the germline V gene, CDR1 is MNHEY and CDR2 is SMNVEV (reference sequence). This CDR3 spans 15 amino acids. The V and J ends lost 6 bases and 6 bases, in that order; junction bases with no gene match: 10.

This clone was found a few times. The genes are TRBV5-8 and TRBJ1-5, with a possible D match to TRBD1 (5 bases). The CDR3 totals 15 residues. CDR1 is SGHTS and CDR2 is YDEGEE in the germline V gene. V was clipped by 5 bases and J by 1 base, with 13 bases between them. This CDR3 is CASRGQGLSNQPQHF. CDR3 DNA: TGTGCCAGCAGAGGCCAGGGCCTCAGCAATCAGCCCCAGCATTTT.

The chain links TRBV5-1 to TRBJ2-5; D ambiguous. The CDR3 totals 14 residues. Germline lookup yields CDR1 SGHRS and CDR2 YFSETQ. Trimming stripped 1 base from V and 1 base from J, with 8 bases between. The CDR3 region is CASSLMGPQETQYF. The CDR3 coding sequence is TGCGCCAGCAGCTTGATGGGCCCCCAAGAGACCCAGTACTTC.

CDR3 region: CSVDGEGGTGVFGGYTF. CDR3 in DNA: TGCAGCGTTGATGGGGAGGGCGGGACAGGGGTTTTCGGTGGCTACACCTTC. The rearrangement links TRBV29-1 to TRBJ1-2; 10 bases fit TRBD1. Trimming cost V 3 bases and J 7 bases; bases outside gene matches: 17. The germline CDR1 and CDR2 sequences are SQVTM and ANQGSEA. The CDR3 runs to 17 residues.

V and J are TRBV2 and TRBJ2-2; 14 positions match TRBD2. CDR3 length: 17 amino acids. The germline CDR1 and CDR2 sequences are SNHLY and FYNNEI. Trimming cost V 9 bases and J 4 bases; bases outside gene matches: 10. CDR3 in DNA: TGTGCCAGTGGGACTAGCGGGGGAACCACCTCCACCGGGGAGCTGTTTTTT. Translated, it gives CASGTSGGTTSTGELFF.

V and J are TRBV5-4 and TRBJ2-1; 7 bases match TRBD2. The V gene end was trimmed by 2 bases and the J gene end by 1 base; junction bases not matched to a gene: 6. Looked up from germline, CDR1 is SGHNT and CDR2 is YYREEE (reference sequence). This CDR3 is 16 amino acids long. CDR3 nucleotides: TGTGCCAGCAGCTTTGGCGGGGGAGGATCCTACAATGAGCAGTTCTTC. Its translation is CASSFGGGGSYNEQFF.

This clone has only a few counts. This sequence joins TRBV30 and TRBJ2-1, with 7 bases identical to TRBD1. V was pared by 4 bases and J by 3 bases, with 6 bases of the junction left unmatched. This CDR3 is built from 14 residues. Germline values: CDR1 GTSNPN, CDR2 SVGIG (reference sequence). CDR3 nucleotide sequence: TGTGCCTGGACCCCGGGACAGAGCTACAATGAGCAGTTCTTC. Protein sequence: CAWTPGQSYNEQFF.

This chain links TRBV25-1 with TRBJ1-4; D not resolved. V lost 1 base to trimming and J lost 2 bases, with 14 bases between them. Germline V gene sequence: CDR1 MGHDK, CDR2 SYGVNS. CDR3 length: 17 amino acids. Here the CDR3 reads CASSEWEGGSTNEKLFF. The CDR3 DNA follows: TGTGCCAGCAGTGAATGGGAGGGCGGGTCGACTAATGAAAAACTGTTTTTT. The whole variable domain, remainder taken from reference TRBV25-1 and TRBJ1-4, is EADIYQTPRYLVIGTGKKITLECSQTMGHDKMYWYQQDPGMELHLIHYSYGVNSTEKGDLSSESTVSRIRTEHFPLTLESARPSHTSQYLCASSEWEGGSTNEKLFFGSGTQLSVL.

The chain recombines TRBV7-2 with TRBJ1-6, with D possibly being TRBD1 (5 bases). This CDR3 has 15 residues. Per germline, CDR1 SGHTA and CDR2 FQGNSA. Deletions cut 5 bases from V and 7 bases from J, with 15 bases between. CDR3 region: CASSPGPDSNSPLHF. The CDR3 coding sequence is TGTGCCAGCAGCCCAGGGCCCGACTCGAATTCACCCCTCCACTTT.

The table lists this clone with a count of one. This chain connects TRBV2 to TRBJ1-5, with D tentatively TRBD1 (6 bases). The CDR3 is 14 amino acids. Trimming left V 5 bases short and J 6 bases short, with 14 bases between. Germline V CDR1 and CDR2: SNHLY, FYNNEI. For the CDR3, the DNA is TGTGCCAGCAGTCCAGGGGTTGGCGGTCAGCCCCAGCATTTT. Its translation is CASSPGVGGQPQHF.

The chain links TRBV6-6 to TRBJ2-7; tentative D call: TRBD1 (6 bases). The germline V gene encodes CDR1 MNHNY and CDR2 SVGAGI (reference sequence). Trimming stripped 2 bases from V and 3 bases from J, with 11 bases between. CDR3 length: 14 residues. The CDR3 DNA reads TGTGCCAGCAGTTACGTACCGGACAGCTACGAGCAGTACTTC. Translation gives CASSYVPDSYEQYF.

The chain couples TRBV27 to TRBJ1-2, with 7 bases matching TRBD1. The V gene end was trimmed by 6 bases and the J gene end by 14 bases; junction bases not matched to a gene: 9. Germline lookup yields CDR1 MNHEY and CDR2 SMNVEV (reference sequence). The CDR3 is 11 amino acids. CDR3 bases: TGTGCCAGCAGCCTTACAGGGGCATTGACCTTC. Residues: CASSLTGALTF.

This chain joins TRBV4-2 and TRBJ2-2, with 12 nucleotides matching TRBD2. V lost 4 bases and J lost 7; bases outside the gene matches: 10. Germline assignment: CDR1 LGHNA and CDR2 YNFKEQ. This CDR3 region has 17 residues. The CDR3: CASSPRTSGENGGELFF. The DNA for the CDR3 is TGTGCCAGCAGCCCAAGGACTAGCGGGGAGAACGGCGGGGAGCTGTTTTTT.